Shown below are 18 T cell receptor beta chains from a single sample sequenced in a study of CD8+ T cells in alopecia areata. Isolated RNA was reverse transcribed into cDNA used as the sequencing template. Here immunoSEQ multiplex PCR was the method, and the copy in TCRdb shows in-frame clones only, minus some. This table has about 42,000 clones, around three fifths appearing once. The treatment: oral pan-JAK inhibitor, 5-10 mg twice daily. This material consisted of CD8+ T cells sorted from blood, taken at week 4, from a patient treated with tofacitinib. The receptor set was obtained from a human donor with alopecia areata.

CDR3 loop: CASSPVPSADTQYF. In nucleotides, the CDR3 is TGTGCCAGTTCCCCCGTACCGAGCGCAGATACGCAGTATTTT. The chain has TRBV7-7 and TRBJ2-3; D is undetermined. The CDR3 totals 14 residues. Germline V gene lookup returns CDR1 SSHAT and CDR2 FNYEAQ (reference sequence). V was clipped by 9 bases and J by 4 bases, with 17 bases between them.

The chain uses TRBV29-1 and TRBJ1-1; a possible D gene is TRBD1 (5 bases). From germline, CDR1 is SQVTM and CDR2 ANQGSEA. The CDR3 has 13 residues. The V and J ends lost 7 bases and 8 bases respectively, with 20 bases between them. The CDR3 DNA follows: TGCAGCGCCCAGGGAGGGGAGCATTCAGAAGCTTTCTTT. As protein: CSAQGGEHSEAFF.

Written as DNA, the CDR3 is TGTGCCAGCAGTCCCGACCGGGGGGGGGCCTATGGCTACACCTTC. Translated, it gives CASSPDRGGAYGYTF. The rearrangement links TRBV6-6 to TRBJ1-2, with a tentative D call TRBD1 (6 bases). V dropped 5 bases and J dropped 4 bases, with 17 bases sitting between them. There are 15 residues in the CDR3. The germline V gene encodes CDR1 MNHNY and CDR2 SVGAGI (reference sequence).

J is TRBJ1-5 and V is TRBV10-3; 8 bases match TRBD1. The CDR3 loop spans 14 amino acids. Trimming at V came to 6 bases and at J to 1 base, leaving 2 bases not matched to a gene. Germline V gene sequence: CDR1 ENHRY, CDR2 SYGVKD. CDR3 protein: CAIRGTGSNQPQHF. The CDR3 nucleotides read TGTGCCATCAGGGGGACAGGCAGCAATCAGCCCCAGCATTTT.

This clone was counted a single time. V gene TRBV30 combines with J gene TRBJ2-3; 8 positions agree with TRBD2. V lost 2 bases and J lost 2; bases outside the gene matches: 3. The CDR3 has 14 amino acids. Germline V gene sequence: CDR1 GTSNPN, CDR2 SVGIG (reference sequence). The CDR3, as DNA: TGTGCCTGGAGTATCGGGGGGGACACAGATACGCAGTATTTT. This translates into CAWSIGGDTDTQYF.

A word on this clone: One junction end does not reproduce the germline sequence, and a read error may be involved. This chain connects TRBV7-3 to TRBJ2-3; 10 bases are a match to TRBD1. The length of the CDR3 is 15 residues. Germline V gene lookup returns CDR1 SGHTA and CDR2 FQGTGA. The CDR3 reads CASSSLTGGTDTQYF. Written as DNA, the CDR3 is TGTGCCAGCAGCTCTCTGACAGGGGGCACCGATACGCAGTATTTT.

The chain has TRBV7-2 and TRBJ2-7; a weak D match, TRBD1 (5 bases). V was pared by 1 base and J by 1 base, with 17 bases between. This CDR3 has 17 amino acids. CDR1 is SGHTA and CDR2 is FQGNSA in the germline V gene. DNA for the CDR3: TGTGCCAGCAGCTTAGTATCCGGGCCAGGGAATTCCTACGAGCAGTACTTC. Encoded protein: CASSLVSGPGNSYEQYF.

The table lists this clone with a few counts. The gene calls are TRBV7-2 and TRBJ2-7; the match to TRBD1 covers 7 bases. The CDR3 runs to 15 residues. V lost 5 bases, J lost 2 bases, and 9 bases stayed unmatched. CDR1 and CDR2 (germline): SGHTA, FQGNSA. The CDR3, as DNA: TGTGCCAGCAGCCCACATGTGACAGGGACCTACGAGCAGTACTTC. This sequence encodes CASSPHVTGTYEQYF.

The chain has TRBV5-6 and TRBJ1-1; 8 bases are a match to TRBD1. With 3 bases clipped from V and 4 bases from J, the junction kept 2 bases outside the gene matches. The CDR3 is 13 amino acids. Germline-derived CDR1 and CDR2 are SGHDT and YYEEEE. CDR3 sequence (DNA): TGTGCCAGCAGCTGGACAGGGTCCACTGAAGCTTTCTTT. Its translation is CASSWTGSTEAFF. The variable domain in full, completed from reference TRBV5-6 and TRBJ1-1, reads DAGVTQSPTHLIKTRGQQVTLRCSPKSGHDTVSWYQQALGQGPQFIFQYYEEEERQRGNFPDRFSGHQFPNYSSELNVNALLLGDSALYLCASSWTGSTEAFFGQGTRLTVV.

The rearrangement uses TRBV7-9 and TRBJ2-3, with 10 bases identical to TRBD2. The CDR3 length is 15 residues. Germline CDR1 SEHNR, CDR2 FQNEAQ (reference sequence). Trimming removed 5 bases from V and 0 bases from J; junction bases left unmatched: 2. The CDR3 DNA follows: TGTGCCAGCAGCCGGACTAGCGGTAGCACAGATACGCAGTATTTT. Translation gives CASSRTSGSTDTQYF.

The rearrangement uses TRBV25-1 and TRBJ1-5; D remains ambiguous. The CDR3 extends over 14 amino acids. Germline-derived CDR1 and CDR2 are MGHDK and SYGVNS. V shed 3 bases and J shed 4 bases, with 10 bases lying between them. The CDR3 is CASSESAFNQPQHF. CDR3 nucleotides: TGTGCCAGCAGTGAGTCAGCCTTTAATCAGCCCCAGCATTTT. Supplemented by reference TRBV25-1 and TRBJ1-5, the full variable domain reads EADIYQTPRYLVIGTGKKITLECSQTMGHDKMYWYQQDPGMELHLIHYSYGVNSTEKGDLSSESTVSRIRTEHFPLTLESARPSHTSQYLCASSESAFNQPQHFGDGTRLSIL.

This clone has just a few counts. The chain recombines TRBV13 with TRBJ2-1, with 7 bases matching TRBD2. Losses at the gene ends were 5 bases for V and 3 bases for J; bases not matched to a gene: 10. Germline-derived CDR1 and CDR2 are PRHDT and FYEKMQ (reference sequence). The CDR3 is 16 amino acids. CDR3 DNA sequence: TGTGCCAGCAGCCCCCTAACTAGCGAGATCTACAATGAGCAGTTCTTC. Residues: CASSPLTSEIYNEQFF. Variable domain in full (rest from reference TRBV13 and TRBJ2-1): AAGVIQSPRHLIKEKRETATLKCYPIPRHDTVYWYQQGPGQDPQFLISFYEKMQSDKGSIPDRFSAQQFSDYHSELNMSSLELGDSALYFCASSPLTSEIYNEQFFGPGTRLTVL.

The rearrangement links TRBV29-1 to TRBJ2-7, with D maybe TRBD2 (6 bases). Germline loops: CDR1 SQVTM, CDR2 ANQGSEA. The CDR3 is made up of 13 amino acids. V lost 4 bases, J lost 0 bases, and 10 bases lay in between. The CDR3 coding sequence is TGCAGCGTTGTGGGGGGTAGCTCCTACGAGCAGTACTTC. Translation: CSVVGGSSYEQYF.

The rearrangement links TRBV5-1 to TRBJ2-1, with D tentatively TRBD1 (5 bases). The germline V gene has CDR1 SGHRS and CDR2 YFSETQ. The CDR3 totals 14 residues. Trimming shortened V by 7 bases and J by 6 bases, and 17 bases separated the two germline ends. The CDR3 DNA sequence: TGCGCCAGCGCGAGGACATCCGAACCCAATGAGCAGTTCTTC. As protein: CASARTSEPNEQFF.

The V gene is TRBV30, the J gene TRBJ2-6; possible D gene TRBD2, 5 bases. CDR1 is GTSNPN, CDR2 SVGIG, per germline (reference sequence). The CDR3 sequence is 14 residues long. V lost 4 bases and J 1 base, leaving 8 bases between the germline ends. The CDR3 nucleotides read TGTGCCTGGACGCCGGGATCTGGGGCCAACGTCCTGACTTTC. It yields the protein CAWTPGSGANVLTF.

The chain has TRBV5-8 and TRBJ2-7; no firm D call. V lost 5 bases, J lost 0 bases, and 18 bases lay in between. CDR1 and CDR2 (germline): SGHTS, YDEGEE. The CDR3 is 16 residues long. CDR3 nucleotide sequence: TGTGCCAGCAGGCGTGACGACCATAGGAGCTCCTACGAGCAGTACTTC. As protein: CASRRDDHRSSYEQYF.

The rearrangement links TRBV12-5 to TRBJ1-5; 7 bases are a match to TRBD1. The CDR3 loop spans 17 amino acids. In germline, CDR1 is LGHNT, CDR2 FRNRAP. Germline trimming cut 0 bases from V and 1 base from J; bases unmatched to any gene: 6. The CDR3 reads CASGLVRDSMSNQPQHF. CDR3 DNA sequence: TGTGCTAGTGGTTTGGTCCGGGACAGCATGAGCAATCAGCCCCAGCATTTT.

There are a few counts of this clone. V gene TRBV28 combines with J gene TRBJ2-6; no reliable D call. The V and J ends lost 6 bases and 0 bases respectively, with 9 bases between them. The CDR3 extends over 15 amino acids. CDR1 is MDHEN and CDR2 is SYDVKM in the germline V gene. This CDR3 is CASRRQDSGANVLTF. CDR3 in DNA: TGTGCCAGCAGACGCCAGGACTCTGGGGCCAACGTCCTGACTTTC.